These T cell receptor beta chains were read from a single sample in a study of cytomegalovirus exposure and HLA in healthy donors. The data were produced by immunoSEQ multiplex PCR, yet TCRdb's version contains in-frame clones alone and is incomplete. The table records 130,000 to 150,000 clones, 60% to 85% of them present only once. The sequenced sample was PBMCs. These receptors originate from a man between 35 and 55 years old in good health and CMV-seropositive. Each CDR3 is given with its conserved first and last residue. A D gene is named only where the DNA matches it firmly. Only part of the rows carry a size: once, few, many, or a class if the clone is expanded.

V gene,clone size,J gene,D gene,CDR3 protein,CDR3 DNA
TRBV6-5,.,TRBJ2-7,TRBD1,CASSQWTGAYEQYF,TGTGCCAGCAGTCAGTGGACAGGTGCATACGAGCAGTACTTC
TRBV10-3,.,TRBJ2-3,TRBD2,CAISEPGLAGTSTDTQYF,TGTGCCATCAGTGAGCCGGGACTAGCGGGGACGAGCACAGATACGCAGTATTTT
TRBV27,few,TRBJ2-7,.,CASSLRSGEQYF,TGTGCCAGCAGTTTAAGGTCGGGTGAGCAGTACTTC
TRBV21-1,.,TRBJ1-6,.,CASSKDRVRSPLHF,TGTGCCAGCAGCAAGGACAGGGTCAGATCACCCCTCCACTTT
TRBV28,once,TRBJ1-5,.,CASCIGGGNQPQHF,TGTGCCAGCTGTATAGGAGGGGGCAATCAGCCCCAGCATTTT
TRBV14,.,TRBJ1-2,.,CASSRSIRGTDYGYTF,TGTGCCAGCAGCCGCTCGATCAGGGGTACGGACTATGGCTACACCTTC
TRBV27,.,TRBJ1-5,.,CASSLSGVHQPQHF,TGTGCCAGCAGTTTGTCAGGGGTTCATCAGCCCCAGCATTTT
TRBV27,.,TRBJ2-7,TRBD1,CASSSRTGAYEQYF,TGTGCCAGCAGTTCCCGGACAGGGGCGTACGAGCAGTACTTC
TRBV5-1,.,TRBJ2-5,.,CASSLAGQYQETQYF,TGCGCCAGCAGCTTGGCGGGTCAGTACCAAGAGACCCAGTACTTC
TRBV19,.,TRBJ2-7,TRBD1,CASSIMAEGAAVEQYF,TGTGCCAGTAGTATAATGGCTGAGGGGGCGGCGGTCGAGCAGTACTTC
TRBV7-2,.,TRBJ1-5,.,CASSLSTEYGPQHF,TGTGCCAGCAGCTTATCAACCGAGTATGGGCCCCAGCATTTT
TRBV5-4,.,TRBJ1-6,.,CASSLADIGSPLHF,TGTGCCAGCAGCTTGGCGGACATTGGGTCACCCCTCCACTTT
TRBV4-1,.,TRBJ2-1,.,CASSPIENERPYNEQFF,TGCGCCAGCAGCCCCATAGAGAATGAGCGCCCCTACAATGAGCAGTTCTTC
TRBV6-6,.,TRBJ1-1,.,CASSTDRNTEAFF,TGTGCCAGCAGTACGGACAGGAACACTGAAGCTTTCTTT
TRBV18,few,TRBJ1-2,TRBD1,CASSPPGQGPTNYGYTF,TGTGCCAGCTCACCACCGGGACAGGGACCCACTAACTATGGCTACACCTTC
TRBV4-1,.,TRBJ1-1,.,CASSQDPGLDTEAFF,TGCGCCAGCAGCCAAGACCCAGGTTTGGACACTGAAGCTTTCTTT
TRBV19,.,TRBJ2-7,TRBD2,CASSIAGSGGEQYF,TGTGCCAGTAGTATAGCAGGTAGCGGGGGCGAGCAGTACTTC
TRBV19,.,TRBJ1-5,TRBD1,CASSTHRQGMYQPQHF,TGTGCCAGTAGTACCCACCGACAGGGTATGTATCAGCCCCAGCATTTT
TRBV7-9,.,TRBJ2-7,.,CASSSASPRPRVEQYF,TGTGCCAGCAGCTCCGCCTCTCCTAGGCCTCGGGTCGAGCAGTACTTC
TRBV4-3,.,TRBJ2-7,TRBD2,CASSLGLAGEQYF,TGCGCCAGCAGCCTCGGACTAGCAGGCGAGCAGTACTTC
TRBV9,.,TRBJ1-5,.,CASSVGGASNQPQHF,TGTGCCAGCAGCGTTGGGGGGGCCTCCAATCAGCCCCAGCATTTT
TRBV6-4,few,TRBJ2-3,TRBD1,CASSRDGGQTKDTQYF,TGTGCCAGCAGTAGGGATGGGGGACAGACAAAAGATACGCAGTATTTT
TRBV5-1,.,TRBJ2-5,TRBD1,CASSFRIQDRSARETQYF,TGCGCCAGCAGCTTTCGAATCCAGGACAGGTCCGCTCGGGAGACCCAGTACTTC
TRBV4-3,.,TRBJ2-3,TRBD2,CASSQGLSGISWDTQYF,TGCGCCAGCAGCCAAGGGCTTAGCGGGATAAGTTGGGATACGCAGTATTTT
TRBV5-1,.,TRBJ2-1,TRBD1,CASSLGGQGYNEQFF,TGCGCCAGCAGCTTGGGAGGACAGGGGTACAATGAGCAGTTCTTC
TRBV7-9,few,TRBJ2-3,TRBD2,CASSQAGTRGNTQYF,TGTGCCAGCAGCCAGGCCGGGACTAGGGGAAATACGCAGTATTTT
TRBV6-5,.,TRBJ1-2,.,CASSYLDTRYGYTF,TGTGCCAGCAGTTACCTGGACACCCGCTATGGCTACACCTTC
TRBV5-1,.,TRBJ2-1,.,CASSLRNEQFF,TGCGCCAGCAGCTTGCGCAATGAGCAGTTCTTC
TRBV5-6,.,TRBJ2-5,TRBD2,CASSLAAGGTQYF,TGTGCCAGCAGCTTGGCCGCGGGAGGGACCCAGTACTTC
TRBV6-6,.,TRBJ1-5,.,CASSLSQASNQPQHF,TGTGCCAGCAGTCTCAGCCAGGCGAGCAATCAGCCCCAGCATTTT
TRBV25-1,few,TRBJ2-5,.,CASSERAGLLGQETQYF,TGTGCCAGCAGTGAACGGGCCGGACTCTTAGGACAAGAGACCCAGTACTTC
TRBV30,.,TRBJ2-7,.,CAWSPRGPQGRKSYEQYF,TGTGCCTGGAGCCCTCGTGGCCCCCAGGGCAGAAAGAGCTACGAGCAGTACTTC
TRBV9,.,TRBJ2-1,.,CASSVASLSHNEQFF,TGTGCCAGCAGCGTAGCCAGTCTGTCCCACAATGAGCAGTTCTTC
TRBV10-3,.,TRBJ2-7,TRBD1,CAISDQGAGEQYF,TGTGCCATCAGTGACCAGGGGGCTGGCGAGCAGTACTTC
TRBV7-9,few,TRBJ2-3,.,CASSSTLATPIQNPDTQYF,TGTGCCAGCAGCTCAACCTTAGCCACGCCGATTCAGAACCCAGATACGCAGTATTTT
TRBV28,.,TRBJ1-2,.,CASSFRPGTRAEGYGYTF,TGTGCCAGCAGTTTTCGTCCCGGGACGCGCGCGGAGGGGTATGGCTACACCTTC
TRBV6-5,.,TRBJ1-1,.,CASSYSRSLNTEAFF,TGTGCCAGCAGTTATTCCCGGTCACTTAACACTGAAGCTTTCTTT
TRBV2,.,TRBJ1-1,.,CASPAAGVRRTEAFF,TGTGCCAGCCCCGCGGCAGGGGTAAGGAGGACTGAAGCTTTCTTT
TRBV2,.,TRBJ2-7,.,CASSQGRTETYEQYF,TGTGCCAGCAGTCAGGGCCGGACAGAGACCTACGAGCAGTACTTC
TRBV28,.,TRBJ1-1,.,CASSLHTENTEAFF,TGTGCCAGCAGTCTACATACAGAGAACACTGAAGCTTTCTTT
TRBV6-1,.,TRBJ1-6,.,CASSDNSPLHF,TGTGCCAGCAGCGATAATTCACCCCTCCACTTT
TRBV7-9,.,TRBJ1-1,.,CASSLHPGEAFF,TGTGCCAGCAGCTTACACCCAGGTGAAGCTTTCTTT
TRBV11-2,.,TRBJ2-3,TRBD1,CASSLGLGQGTDTQYF,TGTGCCAGCAGCTTAGGTTTAGGACAGGGCACAGATACGCAGTATTTT
TRBV6-5,.,TRBJ2-7,.,CAARPTGYYEQYF,TGTGCCGCCCGCCCGACAGGATACTACGAGCAGTACTTC
TRBV9,.,TRBJ2-2,.,CASSVGNTGELFF,TGTGCCAGCAGCGTCGGGAACACCGGGGAGCTGTTTTTT
TRBV4-2,.,TRBJ1-1,.,CASSQDGGNTEAFF,TGTGCCAGCAGCCAAGACGGCGGGAACACTGAAGCTTTCTTT
TRBV18,.,TRBJ1-1,.,CASSPSGVNMNTEAFF,TGTGCCAGCTCACCAAGCGGAGTCAATATGAACACTGAAGCTTTCTTT
TRBV6-1,.,TRBJ1-5,TRBD1,CASSQGAVSNQPQHF,TGTGCCAGCAGCCAGGGGGCAGTTAGCAATCAGCCCCAGCATTTT
TRBV28,.,TRBJ1-1,TRBD1,CASSSGGGFGTEAFF,TGTGCCAGCAGTTCAGGGGGCGGATTTGGCACTGAAGCTTTCTTT
TRBV27,.,TRBJ1-2,.,CASSLSADIYGYTF,TGTGCCAGCAGTTTAAGCGCGGACATCTATGGCTACACCTTC
TRBV10-3,few,TRBJ1-1,.,CAIRQEVHTEAFF,TGTGCCATCAGGCAGGAGGTTCACACTGAAGCTTTCTTT
TRBV30,.,TRBJ2-7,TRBD2,CAWDLALAGDEQYF,TGTGCCTGGGACTTAGCCCTAGCGGGTGACGAGCAGTACTTC
TRBV7-9,.,TRBJ2-3,.,CTSSVGPDTQYF,TGTACCAGCAGCGTGGGCCCAGATACGCAGTATTTT
TRBV7-3,.,TRBJ2-7,.,CASSLTGAGEQYF,TGTGCCAGCAGCTTAACGGGGGCCGGGGAGCAGTACTTC
TRBV19,.,TRBJ1-4,TRBD1,CASADRGPEKLFF,TGTGCCAGCGCGGACAGGGGGCCTGAAAAACTGTTTTTT
TRBV28,.,TRBJ1-5,.,CASSLGQGRQPQHF,TGTGCCAGCAGTCTGGGGCAGGGGCGTCAGCCCCAGCATTTT
TRBV6-5,.,TRBJ2-7,TRBD2,CASSYTRTSGSYEQYF,TGTGCCAGCAGTTACACAAGGACTAGCGGGAGCTACGAGCAGTACTTC
TRBV2,few,TRBJ1-5,.,CATQLQGVNQPQHF,TGTGCCACCCAACTACAGGGAGTAAATCAGCCCCAGCATTTT
TRBV19,.,TRBJ1-2,TRBD1,CASSNPRQGDAANYGYTF,TGTGCCAGTAGTAACCCCAGACAGGGCGATGCAGCTAACTATGGCTACACCTTC
TRBV7-9,.,TRBJ1-5,TRBD1,CASSLGGGQANQPQHF,TGTGCCAGCAGCTTAGGAGGGGGACAGGCGAATCAGCCCCAGCATTTT